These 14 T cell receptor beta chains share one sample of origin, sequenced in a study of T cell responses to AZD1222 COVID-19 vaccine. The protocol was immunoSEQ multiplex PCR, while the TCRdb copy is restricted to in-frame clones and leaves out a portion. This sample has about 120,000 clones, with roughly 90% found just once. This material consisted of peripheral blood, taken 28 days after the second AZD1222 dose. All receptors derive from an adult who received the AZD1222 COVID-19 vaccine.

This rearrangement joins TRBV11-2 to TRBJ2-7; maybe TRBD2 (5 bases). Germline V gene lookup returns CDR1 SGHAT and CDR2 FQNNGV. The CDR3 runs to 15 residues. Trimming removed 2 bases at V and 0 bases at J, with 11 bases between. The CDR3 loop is CASSLSRGTSYEQYF. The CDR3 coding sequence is TGTGCCAGCAGCTTATCACGGGGAACCTCCTACGAGCAGTACTTC.

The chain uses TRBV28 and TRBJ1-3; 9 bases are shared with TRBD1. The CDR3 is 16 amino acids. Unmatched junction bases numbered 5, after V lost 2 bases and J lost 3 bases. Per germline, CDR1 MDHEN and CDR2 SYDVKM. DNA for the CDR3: TGTGCCAGCAGTTTAGGGTACAGGGGGCTTGGAAACACCATATATTTT. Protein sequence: CASSLGYRGLGNTIYF.

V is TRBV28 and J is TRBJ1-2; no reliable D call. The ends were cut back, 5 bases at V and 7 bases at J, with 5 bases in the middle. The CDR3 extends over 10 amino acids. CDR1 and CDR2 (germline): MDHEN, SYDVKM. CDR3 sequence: CASSGGGYTF. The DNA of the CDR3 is TGTGCCAGCAGTGGAGGTGGCTACACCTTC.

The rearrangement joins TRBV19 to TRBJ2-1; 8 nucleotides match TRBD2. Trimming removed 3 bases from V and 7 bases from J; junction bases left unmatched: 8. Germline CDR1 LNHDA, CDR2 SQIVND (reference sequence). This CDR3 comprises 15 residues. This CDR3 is CASSIRGGGWNEQFF. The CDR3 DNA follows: TGTGCCAGTAGTATCCGGGGGGGCGGTTGGAATGAGCAGTTCTTC.

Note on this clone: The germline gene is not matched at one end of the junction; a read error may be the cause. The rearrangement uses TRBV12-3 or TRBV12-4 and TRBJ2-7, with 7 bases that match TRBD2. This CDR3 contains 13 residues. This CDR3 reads CASSPRTSQFPDF. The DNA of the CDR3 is TGTGCCAGCAGTCCCCGGACTAGTCAATTTCCGGACTTC.

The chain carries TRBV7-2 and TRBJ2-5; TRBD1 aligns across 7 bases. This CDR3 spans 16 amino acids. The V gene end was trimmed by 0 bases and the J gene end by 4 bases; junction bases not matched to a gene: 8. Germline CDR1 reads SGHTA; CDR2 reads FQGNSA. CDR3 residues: CASSLALQGVGETQYF. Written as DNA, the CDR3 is TGTGCCAGCAGCTTAGCACTCCAGGGGGTGGGAGAGACCCAGTACTTC.

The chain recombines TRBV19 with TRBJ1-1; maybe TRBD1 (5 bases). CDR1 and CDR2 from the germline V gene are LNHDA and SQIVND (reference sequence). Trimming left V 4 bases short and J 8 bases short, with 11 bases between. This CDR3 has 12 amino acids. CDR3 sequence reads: CASSTLNREAFF. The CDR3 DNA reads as TGTGCCAGTAGTACCCTCAACAGGGAAGCTTTCTTT.

The DNA of the CDR3 is TGTGCCAGCAGCCAAGGAAGGGTCTGGGATGAGCAGTTCTTC. This gives the protein CASSQGRVWDEQFF. The V gene is TRBV13, the J gene TRBJ2-1; D is undetermined. The CDR3 covers 14 residues. The V and J ends lost 5 bases and 8 bases respectively, with 16 bases between them. Germline CDR1 reads PRHDT; CDR2 reads FYEKMQ (reference sequence).

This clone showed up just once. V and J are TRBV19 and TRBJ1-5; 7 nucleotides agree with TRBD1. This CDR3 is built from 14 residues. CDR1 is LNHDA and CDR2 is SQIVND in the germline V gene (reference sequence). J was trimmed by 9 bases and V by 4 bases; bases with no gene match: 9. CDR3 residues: CASSTDRVDRPQHF. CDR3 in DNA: TGTGCCAGTAGTACCGACAGGGTAGATCGGCCCCAGCATTTT.

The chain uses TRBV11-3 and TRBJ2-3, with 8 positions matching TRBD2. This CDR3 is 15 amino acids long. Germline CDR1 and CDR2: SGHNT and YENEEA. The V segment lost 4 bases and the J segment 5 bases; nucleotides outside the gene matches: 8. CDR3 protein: CASSSTGGAGDTQYF. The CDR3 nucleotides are TGTGCCAGCAGCTCCACGGGGGGGGCGGGAGATACGCAGTATTTT. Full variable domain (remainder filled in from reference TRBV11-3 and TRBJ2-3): EAGVVQSPRYKIIEKKQPVAFWCNPISGHNTLYWYLQNLGQGPELLIRYENEEAVDDSQLPKDRFSAERLKGVDSTLKIQPAELGDSAVYLCASSSTGGAGDTQYFGPGTRLTVL.

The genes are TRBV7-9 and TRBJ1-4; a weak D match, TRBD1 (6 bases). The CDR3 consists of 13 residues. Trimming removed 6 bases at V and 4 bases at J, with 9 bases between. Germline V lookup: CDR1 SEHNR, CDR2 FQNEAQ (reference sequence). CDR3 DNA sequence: TGTGCCAGCAGGAGGGGGTATAATGAAAAACTGTTTTTT. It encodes CASRRGYNEKLFF.

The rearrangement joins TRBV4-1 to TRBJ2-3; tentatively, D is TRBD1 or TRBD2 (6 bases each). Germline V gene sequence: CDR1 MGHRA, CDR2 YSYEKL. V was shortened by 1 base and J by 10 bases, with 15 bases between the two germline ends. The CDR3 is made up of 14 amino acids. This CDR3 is CASSQVDLGGSQYF. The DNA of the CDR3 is TGCGCCAGCAGCCAAGTCGACTTGGGGGGCTCGCAGTATTTT.

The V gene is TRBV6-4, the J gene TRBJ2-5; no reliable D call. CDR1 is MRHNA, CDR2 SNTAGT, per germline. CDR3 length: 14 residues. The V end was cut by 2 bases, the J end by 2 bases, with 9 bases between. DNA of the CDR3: TGTGCCAGCAGTGACCCCTCGCGGCAAGAGACCCAGTACTTC. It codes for CASSDPSRQETQYF.

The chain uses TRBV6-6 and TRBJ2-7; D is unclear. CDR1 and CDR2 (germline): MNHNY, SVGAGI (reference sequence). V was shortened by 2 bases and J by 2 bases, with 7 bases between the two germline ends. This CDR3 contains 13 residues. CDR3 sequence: CASSYGRPYEQYF. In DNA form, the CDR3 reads TGTGCCAGCAGTTACGGGCGGCCCTACGAGCAGTACTTC.